A selection of T cell receptor beta chains follows, all from one sample in a study of blood T cell repertoires in COVID-19. Clones were read by immunoSEQ multiplex PCR, and TCRdb kept only the in-frame ones, dropping some. Seen here are approximately 69,000 clones, 79% observed once, and the top ten hold roughly 44%. The sequencing sample was made of peripheral blood. These TCRs come from a human donor in a cohort sampled during active COVID-19. CDR3s include the opening cysteine and the closing phenylalanine or tryptophan.

TRBJ2-1,15,TRBV27,CASSLSTGFSGEQFF
TRBJ2-3,15,TRBV27,CASSFSGSLTDTQYF
TRBJ2-7,13,TRBV12-3/TRBV12-4,CASSPQEDYEQYF
TRBJ1-4,14,TRBV6-5,CASSFQLSAEKLFF
TRBJ2-3,15,TRBV6-4,CASSDSWGHTDTQYF
TRBJ2-4,16,TRBV28,CASTPGGGPVGNIQYF
TRBJ2-5,14,TRBV19,CASSAGLAGQGQYF
TRBJ1-2,14,TRBV6-5,CASSTGGWGYGYTF
TRBJ1-1,11,TRBV19,CASSMRRQAFF
TRBJ2-3,14,TRBV11-3,CASSSGGVTDTQYF
TRBJ2-1,16,TRBV5-1,CASSSLGLAGGDGQFF
TRBJ2-7,15,TRBV13,CASSLGRDRDHEQYF
TRBJ1-2,14,TRBV28,CASNPGGGAYGYTF
TRBJ2-5,16,TRBV5-1,CASSYGGGGPQETQYF
TRBJ1-1,14,TRBV5-4,CASSSTGANTEAFF
TRBJ2-3,14,TRBV20-1,CSASRSGGTDTQYF
TRBJ1-6,14,TRBV11-2,CASSSGSINSPLHF
TRBJ1-6,15,TRBV6-1,CASSESQGYNSPLHF
TRBJ2-7,14,TRBV3-1/TRBV3-2,CASSQGGQAYEQYF
TRBJ2-7,12,TRBV30,CAWRRTGDEQYF
TRBJ2-7,14,TRBV24-1,CATSDSAGLYEQYF
TRBJ2-5,15,TRBV7-2,CASSSPDRGRETQYF
TRBJ2-3,13,TRBV6-5,CASSSGGTDTQYF
TRBJ1-2,15,TRBV7-2,CASSLGQGLIYGYTF
TRBJ2-2,14,TRBV11-2,CASSLTGNTGELFF
TRBJ2-1,15,TRBV7-9,CASSPASGGYNEQFF
TRBJ2-3,15,TRBV2,CASSRLVISGDTQYF
TRBJ1-1,14,TRBV2,CASRAGGKDTEAFF
TRBJ2-3,16,TRBV7-9,CASSLVRSTSTDTQYF
TRBJ2-7,14,TRBV7-9,CASSGEGSLYEQYF
TRBJ1-5,15,TRBV24-1,CATSGSSGESQPQHF
TRBJ1-5,13,TRBV30,CAWTQEEYQPQHF
TRBJ1-5,14,TRBV5-1,CASSLAGGNQPQHF
TRBJ2-3,16,TRBV3-1/TRBV3-2,CASSPEGEFGTDTQYF
TRBJ2-1,16,TRBV11-2,CASSLDGAAFYNEQFF
TRBJ1-1,16,TRBV19,CASSIEGGRTNTEAFF
TRBJ2-7,12,TRBV6-5,CASRDSSYEQYF